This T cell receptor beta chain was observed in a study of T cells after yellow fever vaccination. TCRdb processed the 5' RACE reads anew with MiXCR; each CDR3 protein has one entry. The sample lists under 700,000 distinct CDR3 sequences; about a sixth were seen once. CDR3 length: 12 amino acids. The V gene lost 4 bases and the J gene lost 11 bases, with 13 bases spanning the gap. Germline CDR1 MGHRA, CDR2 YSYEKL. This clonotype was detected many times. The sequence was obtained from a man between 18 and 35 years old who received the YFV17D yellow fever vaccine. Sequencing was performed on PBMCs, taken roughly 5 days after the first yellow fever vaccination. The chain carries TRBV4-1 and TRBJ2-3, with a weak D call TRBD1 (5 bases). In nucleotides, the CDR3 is TGCGCCAGCAGCCTCGGCCAGGGTGGGCAGTATTTT. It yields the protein CASSLGQGGQYF.